These 22 T cell receptor beta chains were all obtained from the same sample, sequenced in a study of T cells expressing NK-cell markers. From its re-call of the 5' RACE reads, TCRdb lists each CDR3 protein once, without DNA. Its listing shows some 450,000 distinct CDR3 sequences. The sample taken for sequencing was blood T cells: a sorted CD56 or NKG2C T cell subset, CD4+ or CD8+ T cells, or bulk PBMC T cells (not recorded which). These receptors were taken from a woman aged 18-69 years in good health.

CDR3 region: CARADRDLQYF. The genes are TRBV30 and TRBJ2-3; absent DNA, TCRdb's TRBD1 call cannot be checked. The CDR3 extends over 11 amino acids. Germline V gene lookup returns CDR1 GTSNPN and CDR2 SVGIG (reference sequence).

The chain combines TRBV7-2 with TRBJ2-3. The CDR3 is 14 residues long. Germline CDR1 and CDR2: SGHTA and FQGNSA. This CDR3 is CASSLLQSTDTQYF.

The V call is TRBV4-3, the J call TRBJ2-1; the TRBD2 assignment by TCRdb is unverifiable without DNA. Germline V gives CDR1 LGHNA, CDR2 YSLEER. The CDR3 contains 17 residues. The CDR3: CASSQDRAGGVYNEQFF.

This chain uses TRBV11-3 with TRBJ2-1; as DNA is missing, the TRBD2 call by TCRdb cannot be tested. Per germline, CDR1 SGHNT and CDR2 YENEEA. The CDR3 is 15 residues long. Here the CDR3 reads CASSLGLAGEGEQFF.

The rearrangement links TRBV21-1 to TRBJ2-1; TCRdb outputs TRBD2, but without DNA this stays unchecked. TRBV21-1 is reported as a pseudogene. This CDR3 has 16 residues. CDR3 loop: CASSGRSGRTYNEQFF.

The gene calls are TRBV7-2 and TRBJ2-1. CDR1 and CDR2 (germline): SGHTA, FQGNSA. The CDR3 sequence is 15 residues long. This CDR3 is CASSSSGGPYNEQFF.

The CDR3 loop is CSANPRTGRTEAFF. V gene TRBV20-1 combines with J gene TRBJ1-1; TCRdb returns TRBD1, unconfirmable since there is no DNA. Germline loops: CDR1 DFQATT, CDR2 SNEGSKA (reference sequence). The CDR3 has 14 amino acids.

The chain combines TRBV5-6 with TRBJ2-5. CDR1 SGHDT and CDR2 YYEEEE come from the germline V gene. This CDR3 has 12 amino acids. CDR3 amino acids: CASSLGSGTQYF.

The rearrangement links TRBV20-1 to TRBJ2-1; TCRdb's D call, TRBD2, is unchecked because there is no DNA. CDR1 and CDR2 (germline): DFQATT, SNEGSKA (reference sequence). The CDR3 has 14 residues. CDR3 residues: CSARRTISYNEQFF.

The J gene is TRBJ2-1, the V gene TRBV7-6; absent DNA, TCRdb's TRBD1 call cannot be checked. The CDR3 totals 15 residues. Germline V gene sequence: CDR1 SGHVS, CDR2 FNYEAQ. The CDR3 spells CASSLTTGAYNEQFF.

This chain links TRBV12-3 or TRBV12-4 with TRBJ1-1. The CDR3 is 14 amino acids. The CDR3 region is CASKRGALNTEAFF.

The J gene is TRBJ2-3, the V gene TRBV7-9; the D gene TCRdb calls, TRBD1, cannot be checked with no DNA. There are 14 residues in the CDR3. CDR1 SEHNR and CDR2 FQNEAQ come from the germline V gene (reference sequence). The CDR3 here is CATRTALSTDTQYF. The full variable domain, with the rest looked up from reference TRBV7-9 and TRBJ2-3, is DTGVSQNPRHKITKRGQNVTFRCDPISEHNRLYWYRQTLGQGPEFLTYFQNEAQLEKSRLLSDRFSAERPKGSFSTLEIQRTEQGDSAMYLCATRTALSTDTQYFGPGTRLTVL.

The rearrangement links TRBV7-9 to TRBJ2-1; TCRdb reports TRBD2, a call that lacks DNA to check it against. Germline CDR1 reads SEHNR; CDR2 reads FQNEAQ (reference sequence). This CDR3 region has 15 residues. CDR3 sequence: CASTTGASGTNEQFF.

V usage is TRBV11-2 and J usage is TRBJ2-5; no DNA is available, so the TRBD1 call from TCRdb remains unchecked. This CDR3 has 14 residues. CDR1 and CDR2 from the germline V gene are SGHAT and FQNNGV. The CDR3 protein is CASRPTGGGETQYF.

The CDR3 sequence: CATSDPPTSLYGYTF. This sequence joins TRBV24-1 and TRBJ1-2. Germline V CDR1 and CDR2: KGHDR, SFDVKD. This CDR3 spans 15 amino acids.

V usage is TRBV4-3 and J usage is TRBJ1-2; as DNA is missing, the TRBD1 call by TCRdb cannot be tested. The V gene's germline CDR1 is LGHNA and CDR2 YSLEER. The CDR3 has 17 residues. This CDR3 is CASSQAIVRTGVYGYTF.

This chain uses TRBV29-1 with TRBJ2-5; lacking DNA, the TRBD1 call made by TCRdb goes unchecked. The CDR3 has 14 amino acids. Per the germline V gene, CDR1 is SQVTM and CDR2 is ANQGSEA. The CDR3 loop is CSVPTGQGWETQYF. The variable domain in full, completed from reference TRBV29-1 and TRBJ2-5, reads SAVISQKPSRDICQRGTSLTIQCQVDSQVTMMFWYRQQPGQSLTLIATANQGSEATYESGFVIDKFPISRPNLTFSTLTVSNMSPEDSSIYLCSVPTGQGWETQYFGPGTRLLVL.

This chain connects TRBV20-1 to TRBJ2-7; with no DNA, the TCRdb D assignment of TRBD1 cannot be verified. Germline V gene lookup returns CDR1 DFQATT and CDR2 SNEGSKA (reference sequence). The CDR3 totals 14 residues. CDR3 in amino acids: CSAPLHLSSYEQYF.

This rearrangement joins TRBV12-3 or TRBV12-4 to TRBJ2-5; without DNA, the TCRdb call of TRBD1 cannot be checked. The CDR3 length is 14 residues. The CDR3 reads CASTTPGARETQYF.

The V call is TRBV19, the J call TRBJ2-1; TCRdb gives TRBD1 as the D gene, but with no DNA this cannot be confirmed. Germline V lookup: CDR1 LNHDA, CDR2 SQIVND (reference sequence). The CDR3 spans 15 residues. CDR3 amino acids: CASSTPLAGSNEQFF.

V and J are TRBV15 and TRBJ1-5. This CDR3 is 13 amino acids long. The germline V gene has CDR1 LNHNV and CDR2 YYDKDF (reference sequence). CDR3 sequence: CATSRGVDQPQHF.

The CDR3: CASSLNRGQGAQYF. The chain couples TRBV7-8 to TRBJ2-5; TCRdb reports TRBD1, a call that lacks DNA to check it against. CDR1 and CDR2 (germline): SGHVS, FQNEAQ. The CDR3 spans 14 residues.